This T cell receptor beta chain stems from a study of radiotherapy plus CTLA-4 blockade in lung cancer. The study's findings and limits: Some TCR clones had been derived from tumors. These clones expanded in peripheral blood after radiotherapy plus ipilimumab.

In the case of this clone: Its target is unknown.

Only in-frame clones appear in the TCRdb table, and some are missing; sequencing was by immunoSEQ multiplex PCR. The sample carries about 24,000 clones, 71% recorded once. Germline V gene lookup returns CDR1 SNHLY and CDR2 FYNNEI. The CDR3 length is 15 residues. Trimming cost V 3 bases and J 1 base; bases outside gene matches: 4. Ipilimumab CTLA-4 blockade and focal radiation were given to patients with chemo-refractory metastatic non-small-cell lung cancer. The V call is TRBV2, the J call TRBJ1-1, with TRBD1 matching 8 bases. This TCR derives from a human donor with non-small cell lung cancer whose response to radiotherapy plus ipilimumab could not be evaluated. This specimen was peripheral blood, taken from a patient treated with radiotherapy plus ipilimumab. CDR3 bases: TGTGCCAGCAGTGACCCGGGACAGGCGAACACTGAAGCTTTCTTT. This gives the protein CASSDPGQANTEAFF.